This is a list of T cell receptor beta chains from one sample in a study of blood T cell repertoires in COVID-19. Clones were sequenced by immunoSEQ multiplex PCR, and TCRdb holds only the in-frame ones, with some missing. Among 150,000 to 200,000 clones listed, roughly 90% were seen once. Sequencing input: peripheral blood. These receptors all come from a man aged 30 to 45 with COVID-19, enrolled during active disease. Each CDR3 is given with its conserved first and last residue. D genes are given only for firm matches. Clone size is stated in some rows and not others, as once, few, many or a class when expanded.

d_call: TRBD1; v_call: TRBV16; clone_size: .; j_call: TRBJ1-6; cdr3_aa: CASSSDRPLGNSPLHF; cdr3_nt: TGTGCCAGCAGCTCGGACAGGCCTTTGGGTAATTCACCCCTCCACTTT
d_call: .; v_call: TRBV2; clone_size: .; j_call: TRBJ1-2; cdr3_aa: CALGQTGYTF; cdr3_nt: TGTGCCCTTGGACAGACAGGCTACACCTTC
d_call: .; v_call: TRBV21-1; clone_size: .; j_call: TRBJ2-1; cdr3_aa: CASAHGQGFLKRDNEQFF; cdr3_nt: TGTGCCAGCGCCCATGGGCAGGGATTCTTGAAAAGAGACAATGAGCAGTTCTTC
d_call: TRBD2; v_call: TRBV24-1; clone_size: .; j_call: TRBJ2-2; cdr3_aa: CATSDTGRWTTSGGPNTGELFF; cdr3_nt: TGTGCCACCAGTGATACCGGGAGGTGGACGACTAGCGGGGGCCCGAACACCGGGGAGCTGTTTTTT
d_call: .; v_call: TRBV28; clone_size: .; j_call: TRBJ1-5; cdr3_aa: CASSLGLVERGISNQPQHF; cdr3_nt: TGTGCCAGCAGTTTAGGGTTAGTGGAGCGGGGAATTAGCAATCAGCCCCAGCATTTT
d_call: TRBD1; v_call: TRBV5-4; clone_size: .; j_call: TRBJ1-6; cdr3_aa: CASSLDRASYNSPLHF; cdr3_nt: TGTGCCAGCAGCTTAGACAGGGCGTCTTATAATTCACCCCTCCACTTT
d_call: TRBD1; v_call: TRBV23-1; clone_size: .; j_call: TRBJ1-4; cdr3_aa: CASSQSRDRVPTNEKLFF; cdr3_nt: TGCGCCAGCAGTCAATCGCGGGACAGGGTACCAACTAATGAAAAACTGTTTTTT
d_call: TRBD1; v_call: TRBV6-2/TRBV6-3; clone_size: .; j_call: TRBJ1-1; cdr3_aa: CASSPGQGISEAFF; cdr3_nt: TGTGCCAGCAGCCCGGGACAGGGAATATCTGAAGCTTTCTTT
d_call: .; v_call: TRBV6-1; clone_size: .; j_call: TRBJ2-3; cdr3_aa: CASSEEPGLRDTQYF; cdr3_nt: TGTGCCAGCAGTGAAGAACCGGGACTTAGAGATACGCAGTATTTT
d_call: .; v_call: TRBV7-9; clone_size: .; j_call: TRBJ1-6; cdr3_aa: CASTTTTVYNSPLHF; cdr3_nt: TGTGCCAGCACCACCACGACAGTCTATAATTCACCCCTCCACTTT
d_call: TRBD1; v_call: TRBV11-3; clone_size: .; j_call: TRBJ2-5; cdr3_aa: CASSHGQGGPKETQYF; cdr3_nt: TGTGCCAGCAGCCACGGACAGGGGGGGCCCAAAGAGACCCAGTACTTC
d_call: .; v_call: TRBV13; clone_size: .; j_call: TRBJ1-5; cdr3_aa: CASSLGGHSNQPQHF; cdr3_nt: TGTGCCAGCAGCTTAGGCGGACACAGCAATCAGCCCCAGCATTTT
d_call: .; v_call: TRBV12-5; clone_size: .; j_call: TRBJ1-2; cdr3_aa: CASGPLQGTYGYTF; cdr3_nt: TGTGCTAGTGGTCCCCTTCAGGGGACCTATGGCTACACCTTC
d_call: .; v_call: TRBV29-1; clone_size: .; j_call: TRBJ2-5; cdr3_aa: CSVEDFRGETQYF; cdr3_nt: TGCAGCGTTGAAGACTTCCGGGGAGAGACCCAGTACTTC
d_call: TRBD2; v_call: TRBV5-4; clone_size: .; j_call: TRBJ2-3; cdr3_aa: CASSTRVAGPTDTQYF; cdr3_nt: TGTGCCAGCAGCACACGCGTAGCGGGCCCCACAGATACGCAGTATTTT
d_call: TRBD1; v_call: TRBV19; clone_size: .; j_call: TRBJ1-2; cdr3_aa: CASRAGGADYGYTF; cdr3_nt: TGTGCCAGTAGGGCAGGGGGTGCAGACTATGGCTACACCTTC
d_call: .; v_call: TRBV6-5; clone_size: .; j_call: TRBJ1-2; cdr3_aa: CASSYSWAGDSYGYTF; cdr3_nt: TGTGCCAGCAGTTACTCGTGGGCAGGGGATTCCTATGGCTACACCTTC
d_call: TRBD1; v_call: TRBV7-2; clone_size: .; j_call: TRBJ1-2; cdr3_aa: CASSRKTGTGSFGDYGYTF; cdr3_nt: TGTGCCAGCAGTAGGAAGACCGGGACAGGCTCCTTCGGGGACTATGGCTACACCTTC
d_call: .; v_call: TRBV5-6; clone_size: .; j_call: TRBJ1-1; cdr3_aa: CASSFGAGRNTEAFF; cdr3_nt: TGTGCCAGCAGCTTTGGGGCCGGAAGAAACACTGAAGCTTTCTTT
d_call: TRBD1; v_call: TRBV19; clone_size: .; j_call: TRBJ2-1; cdr3_aa: CASSMGQGFNEQFF; cdr3_nt: TGTGCCAGTAGTATGGGACAGGGTTTCAATGAGCAGTTCTTC
d_call: .; v_call: TRBV19; clone_size: .; j_call: TRBJ2-1; cdr3_aa: CASTIGGGAYNEQFF; cdr3_nt: TGTGCCAGCACAATTGGAGGGGGGGCTTACAATGAGCAGTTCTTC
d_call: .; v_call: TRBV27; clone_size: .; j_call: TRBJ1-1; cdr3_aa: CASSDRRNTEAFF; cdr3_nt: TGTGCCAGCAGTGACAGGAGGAACACTGAAGCTTTCTTT
d_call: TRBD1; v_call: TRBV4-3; clone_size: .; j_call: TRBJ1-1; cdr3_aa: CASSRGTGREAFF; cdr3_nt: TGCGCCAGCAGCCGGGGGACAGGGCGTGAAGCTTTCTTT
d_call: .; v_call: TRBV18; clone_size: .; j_call: TRBJ2-1; cdr3_aa: CASSPGMKGGTYNEQFF; cdr3_nt: TGTGCCAGCTCACCAGGGATGAAGGGAGGTACCTACAATGAGCAGTTCTTC
d_call: .; v_call: TRBV28; clone_size: .; j_call: TRBJ1-1; cdr3_aa: CASLPGDRLNTEAFF; cdr3_nt: TGTGCCAGTCTACCAGGGGACCGCCTGAACACTGAAGCTTTCTTT
d_call: .; v_call: TRBV11-2; clone_size: .; j_call: TRBJ2-5; cdr3_aa: CASSLDPELGKETQYF; cdr3_nt: TGTGCCAGCAGCTTAGATCCGGAACTAGGAAAAGAGACCCAGTACTTC
d_call: .; v_call: TRBV4-2; clone_size: .; j_call: TRBJ1-2; cdr3_aa: CASSQDGFESNSYGYTF; cdr3_nt: TGTGCCAGCAGCCAAGATGGTTTCGAGAGCAATAGCTATGGCTACACCTTC
d_call: TRBD2; v_call: TRBV5-6; clone_size: .; j_call: TRBJ2-1; cdr3_aa: CASSFLLAARSYNEQFF; cdr3_nt: TGTGCCAGCAGCTTCCTACTAGCGGCCCGCTCCTACAATGAGCAGTTCTTC
d_call: TRBD2; v_call: TRBV24-1; clone_size: .; j_call: TRBJ2-1; cdr3_aa: CAISDPTSGSFSEQFF; cdr3_nt: TGTGCCATCAGTGACCCGACTAGCGGGAGTTTCAGTGAGCAGTTCTTC
d_call: TRBD2; v_call: TRBV7-2; clone_size: .; j_call: TRBJ2-1; cdr3_aa: CASSLMATSGTNEQFF; cdr3_nt: TGTGCCAGCAGCTTAATGGCGACTAGCGGGACCAATGAGCAGTTCTTC
d_call: TRBD1; v_call: TRBV19; clone_size: .; j_call: TRBJ1-2; cdr3_aa: CATTPGQVIGYTF; cdr3_nt: TGTGCCACTACACCGGGACAGGTTATAGGCTACACCTTC
d_call: .; v_call: TRBV4-3; clone_size: many; j_call: TRBJ2-2; cdr3_aa: CASSQDLQGYTGELFF; cdr3_nt: TGCGCCAGCAGCCAGGACCTACAGGGTTACACCGGGGAGCTGTTTTTT
d_call: .; v_call: TRBV24-1; clone_size: .; j_call: TRBJ2-1; cdr3_aa: CATSDPGTPNSEQFF; cdr3_nt: TGTGCCACCAGCGACCCCGGGACACCTAACAGTGAGCAGTTCTTC
d_call: TRBD2; v_call: TRBV4-1; clone_size: .; j_call: TRBJ2-2; cdr3_aa: CARSQGGLAGGPPGELFF; cdr3_nt: TGCGCCCGCAGCCAAGGGGGACTAGCGGGGGGGCCACCCGGGGAGCTGTTTTTT
d_call: .; v_call: TRBV11-2; clone_size: .; j_call: TRBJ1-1; cdr3_aa: CASSLDLRLDAFF; cdr3_nt: TGTGCCAGCAGCTTAGATCTGAGACTAGATGCTTTCTTT
d_call: TRBD1; v_call: TRBV25-1; clone_size: .; j_call: TRBJ2-2; cdr3_aa: CASSDTKGGFANTGELFF; cdr3_nt: TGTGCCAGCAGTGACACAAAAGGGGGCTTTGCGAACACCGGGGAGCTGTTTTTT
d_call: .; v_call: TRBV29-1; clone_size: .; j_call: TRBJ1-2; cdr3_aa: CSVEGPAGPYGYTF; cdr3_nt: TGCAGCGTTGAGGGCCCCGCGGGCCCCTATGGCTACACCTTC